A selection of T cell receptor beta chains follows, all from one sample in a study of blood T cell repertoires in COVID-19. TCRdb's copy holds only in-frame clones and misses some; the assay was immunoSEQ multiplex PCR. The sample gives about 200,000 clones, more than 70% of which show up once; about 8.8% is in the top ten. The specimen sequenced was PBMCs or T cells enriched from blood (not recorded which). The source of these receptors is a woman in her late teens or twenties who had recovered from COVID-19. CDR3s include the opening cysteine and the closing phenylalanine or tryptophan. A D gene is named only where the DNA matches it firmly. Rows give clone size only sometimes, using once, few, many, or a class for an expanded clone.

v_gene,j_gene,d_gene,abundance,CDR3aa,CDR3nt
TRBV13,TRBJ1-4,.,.,CASSFRQATNEKLFF,TGTGCCAGCAGCTTCAGACAAGCAACTAATGAAAAACTGTTTTTT
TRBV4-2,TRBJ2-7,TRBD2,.,CASSQERSGGSYEQYF,TGTGCCAGCAGCCAAGAACGAAGCGGGGGCTCCTACGAGCAGTACTTC
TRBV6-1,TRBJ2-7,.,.,CASSERGGLVPGEQYF,TGTGCCAGCAGTGAAAGGGGGGGGCTGGTCCCAGGGGAGCAGTACTTC
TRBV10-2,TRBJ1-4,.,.,CASRRGLNEKLFF,TGCGCCAGCCGGCGGGGCCTTAATGAAAAACTGTTTTTT
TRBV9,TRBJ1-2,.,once,CASSDPRGYTF,TGTGCCAGCAGCGACCCCCGGGGCTACACCTTC
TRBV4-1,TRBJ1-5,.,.,CASSRVGLMGNQPQHF,TGCGCCAGCAGCCGCGTGGGACTAATGGGCAATCAGCCCCAGCATTTT
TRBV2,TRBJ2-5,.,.,CASSLGPRGETQYF,TGTGCCAGCAGCCTGGGTCCGAGGGGGGAGACCCAGTACTTC
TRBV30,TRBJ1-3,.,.,CAWSVLGGTIYF,TGTGCCTGGAGTGTACTGGGGGGCACCATATATTTT
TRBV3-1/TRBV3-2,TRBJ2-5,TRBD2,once,CASSRSRGGPQETQYF,TGTGCCAGCAGCCGAAGCCGGGGAGGGCCCCAAGAGACCCAGTACTTC
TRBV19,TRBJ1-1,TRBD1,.,CASSTRDSLNTEAFF,TGTGCCAGTAGTACTAGGGACAGCTTGAACACTGAAGCTTTCTTT
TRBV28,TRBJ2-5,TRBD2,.,CASSRTSGGSGTQYF,TGTGCCAGCAGTAGGACTAGCGGGGGCTCAGGGACCCAGTACTTC
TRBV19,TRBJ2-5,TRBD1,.,CASSIAGQGAGKTQYF,TGTGCCAGTAGTATAGCAGGGCAGGGGGCTGGAAAGACCCAGTACTTC
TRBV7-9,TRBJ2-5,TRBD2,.,CASSSLSGASRETQYF,TGTGCCAGCAGCTCTCTTAGCGGGGCGTCCCGCGAGACCCAGTACTTC
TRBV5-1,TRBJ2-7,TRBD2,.,CASSLKHVTSGNEQYF,TGCGCCAGCAGCCTTAAACACGTGACTAGCGGAAACGAGCAGTACTTC
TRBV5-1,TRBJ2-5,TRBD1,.,CASSLVGQASYF,TGCGCCAGCAGCTTAGTGGGACAGGCTTCGTACTTC
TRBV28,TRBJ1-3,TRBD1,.,CASSPNGQATSGNTIYF,TGTGCCAGCAGTCCTAACGGACAGGCCACCTCTGGAAACACCATATATTTT
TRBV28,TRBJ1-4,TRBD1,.,CASSFTGDEKLFF,TGTGCCAGCAGTTTTACAGGGGATGAAAAACTGTTTTTT
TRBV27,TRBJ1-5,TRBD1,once,CASSLDRGGNQPQHF,TGTGCCAGCAGTTTAGACAGGGGAGGGAATCAGCCCCAGCATTTT
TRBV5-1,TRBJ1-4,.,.,CASRFSGLYNEKLFF,TGCGCCAGCCGATTCTCAGGACTCTATAATGAAAAACTGTTTTTT
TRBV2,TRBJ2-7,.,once,CASSESTGQGNEQYF,TGTGCCAGCAGTGAATCGACCGGGCAGGGGAACGAGCAGTACTTC
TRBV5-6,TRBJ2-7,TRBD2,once,CASSLAGGAEIREQYF,TGTGCCAGCAGCTTGGCCGGGGGGGCCGAAATCCGCGAGCAGTACTTC
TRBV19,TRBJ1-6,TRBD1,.,CASSIDPSRPGQNF,TGTGCCAGTAGTATAGATCCGTCTAGACCGGGACAGAACTTT
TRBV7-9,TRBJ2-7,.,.,CASSFSQYEQYF,TGTGCCAGCAGCTTCAGTCAGTACGAGCAGTACTTC
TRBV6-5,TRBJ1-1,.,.,CATLLQAPGTEAFF,TGTGCCACCCTCTTACAGGCACCAGGGACTGAAGCTTTCTTT
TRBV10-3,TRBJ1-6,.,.,CAISVTENPPLHF,TGTGCCATCAGTGTGACAGAGAACCCACCCCTCCACTTT
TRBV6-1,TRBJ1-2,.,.,CASSEDETAANYGYTF,TGTGCCAGCAGTGAAGACGAAACAGCAGCTAACTATGGCTACACCTTC
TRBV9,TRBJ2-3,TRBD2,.,CASSDPSRGGGGDTQYF,TGTGCCAGCAGCGATCCTTCTCGCGGGGGGGGTGGAGATACGCAGTATTTT